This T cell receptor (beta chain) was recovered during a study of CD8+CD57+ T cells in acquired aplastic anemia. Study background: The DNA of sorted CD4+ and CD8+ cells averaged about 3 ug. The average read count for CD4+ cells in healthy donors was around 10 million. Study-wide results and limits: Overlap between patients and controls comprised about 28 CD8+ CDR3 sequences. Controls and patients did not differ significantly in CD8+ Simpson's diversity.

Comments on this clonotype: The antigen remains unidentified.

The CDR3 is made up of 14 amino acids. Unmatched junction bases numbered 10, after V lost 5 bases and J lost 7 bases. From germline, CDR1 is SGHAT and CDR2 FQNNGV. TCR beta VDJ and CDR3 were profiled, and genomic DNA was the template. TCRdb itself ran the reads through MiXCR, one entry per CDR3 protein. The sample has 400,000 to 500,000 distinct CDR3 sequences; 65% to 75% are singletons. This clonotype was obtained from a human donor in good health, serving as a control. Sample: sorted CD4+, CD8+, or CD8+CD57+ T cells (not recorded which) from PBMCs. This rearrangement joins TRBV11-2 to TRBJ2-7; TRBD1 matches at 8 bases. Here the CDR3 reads CASSPRQGWTEQYV. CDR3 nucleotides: TGTGCCAGCAGCCCCCGACAGGGGTGGACGGAGCAGTACGTC.